The 11 T cell receptor beta chains reported below all come from one sample, sequenced in a study of Tregs in tolerant kidney transplant recipients. Measured with immunoSEQ multiplex PCR; TCRdb has only the in-frame clones, and not every one. The sample features roughly 2,400 clones, with approximately 39% in its top ten. Recipients received nonmyeloablative bone marrow transplants from related graft donors, with transient mixed chimerism. The starting material was CD8+ T cells from blood (PBMCs), obtained 6 months after the transplant. Receptors originate from a human patient who received a combined kidney and bone marrow transplant. A subset of T cells may come from the graft donor.

Of note for this clone: Read sequence stops 3 residues before the CDR3 end, and the germline J gene provides the missing end. The chain links TRBV7-2 to TRBJ2-2; the D is unclear. There are 13 residues in the CDR3. Germline V lookup: CDR1 SGHTA, CDR2 FQGNSA. V gave up 2 bases and J gave up 5 bases, with 6 bases separating them. The CDR3 spells CASSLQATGELFF. The DNA read from the CDR3 is TGTGCCAGCAGCTTACAGGCAACCGGGGAG.

Comments on this clone: The observed sequence ends 3 residues before the CDR3 terminus, with the missing tail filled in from the germline J gene. The chain carries TRBV2 and TRBJ1-1, with a tentative D call TRBD1 (6 bases). CDR3 length: 14 residues. Trimming left V 3 bases short and J 6 bases short, with 14 bases between. Germline values: CDR1 SNHLY, CDR2 FYNNEI. The sequenced part of the CDR3 DNA is TGTGCCAGCAGTGAGGGGGCCAGAGAACCTGAA. It encodes CASSEGAREPE. The entire CDR3 protein is CASSEGAREPEAFF.

Details on this clone: The read ends 3 residues early relative to the CDR3; the germline J gene fills the gap. The chain has TRBV20-1 and TRBJ2-1, with TRBD2 matching over 12 bases. Germline CDR1 and CDR2: DFQATT and SNEGSKA (reference sequence). The CDR3 spans 15 residues. Losses at the gene ends were 2 bases for V and 6 bases for J; bases not matched to a gene: 5. The chain's CDR3 is CSARKKTSGSNEQFF. Incomplete CDR3 DNA: TGCAGTGCTAGAAAGAAGACTAGCGGGAGCAATGAG.

Note on this clone: Coverage ceases 3 residues before the CDR3 finishes, and the germline J gene fills in the end. The V and J genes are TRBV5-4 and TRBJ2-2; 7 nucleotides match TRBD1. This CDR3 comprises 15 residues. Per the germline V gene, CDR1 is SGHNT and CDR2 is YYREEE (reference sequence). Trimming cost V 2 bases and J 1 base; bases outside gene matches: 2. The CDR3 DNA, read in part, is TGTGCCAGCAGCTTTGGGACAGAGAACACCGGGGAG. It encodes CASSFGTENTGE. The CDR3 in full is CASSFGTENTGELFF.

For this clone: The sequence runs out 3 residues before the end of the CDR3; the remainder is reconstructed from the germline J gene. This rearrangement joins TRBV4-2 to TRBJ1-5, with D perhaps matching TRBD1 (5 bases). CDR1 LGHNA and CDR2 YNFKEQ come from the germline V gene. There are 17 residues in the CDR3. Trimming cost V 0 bases and J 3 bases, with 15 bases left between them. The sequenced part of the CDR3 DNA is TGTGCCAGCAGCCAAGATTTGGTAGACAGAGTCAATCAGCCC. It yields the protein CASSQDLVDRVNQP. The full CDR3 reads CASSQDLVDRVNQPQHF.

CDR3 amino acids: CSVLGTSYNEQFF. The part of the CDR3 DNA that was read is TGCAGCGTCCTAGGGACTAGCTACAATGAG. V usage is TRBV29-1 and J usage is TRBJ2-1, with 8 positions matching TRBD2. The missing CDR3 end, 3 residues past where the read stops, is filled in from the germline J gene. Germline V gene lookup returns CDR1 SQVTM and CDR2 ANQGSEA. The CDR3 has 13 amino acids. V dropped 6 bases and J dropped 3; count of bases not matched to a gene: 4.

About this clone itself: The read terminates 3 residues before the CDR3 end, so the remaining end is supplied by the germline J gene. The chain combines TRBV19 with TRBJ2-3; D remains unclear. The length of the CDR3 is 15 residues. Germline V CDR1 and CDR2: LNHDA, SQIVND (reference sequence). With 6 bases removed from V and 0 bases from J, the gap between germline ends came to 13 bases. The chain's CDR3 is CASRHYGTSTDTQYF. CDR3 DNA, as far as it was read: TGTGCCAGTAGGCACTACGGAACTAGCACAGATACG.

Regarding this clone: The read comes to an end 3 residues before the CDR3 does, leaving the germline J gene to fill in the end. The V gene is TRBV19, the J gene TRBJ2-7; D gene uncertain. The CDR3 contains 14 residues. The V gene's germline CDR1 is LNHDA and CDR2 SQIVND (reference sequence). Between the trimmed V and J ends, which lost 0 bases and 4 bases, there was a span of 10 bases. The CDR3 region is CASSIDFGRYEQYF. The sequenced CDR3 bases are TGTGCCAGTAGTATAGATTTTGGCAGGTACGAG. Full variable domain (missing parts from reference TRBV19 and TRBJ2-7): DGGITQSPKYLFRKEGQNVTLSCEQNLNHDAMYWYRQDPGQGLRLIYYSQIVNDFQKGDIAEGYSVSREKKESFPLTVTSAQKNPTAFYLCASSIDFGRYEQYFGPGTRLTVT.

Of note for this clone: Read coverage stops 3 residues before the CDR3 terminus; the germline J gene supplies the remainder. The V call is TRBV29-1, the J call TRBJ2-3, with D possibly TRBD1 on 6 matching bases. CDR1 and CDR2 from the germline V gene are SQVTM and ANQGSEA. The germline V and J ends were trimmed by 4 bases and 5 bases, with 13 bases remaining between them. The CDR3 has 13 residues. CDR3: CSVAGASGDTQYF. The sequenced CDR3 bases are TGCAGCGTTGCAGGGGCTTCTGGAGATACG.

A remark on this clone: The read finishes 3 residues shy of the CDR3 end, and the germline J gene is used to complete it. The chain uses TRBV5-1 and TRBJ1-2; 7 bases line up with TRBD1. The junction had 18 bases not matched to a gene; V was cut back by 0 bases and J by 4 bases. The germline CDR1 and CDR2 sequences are SGHRS and YFSETQ. There are 19 residues in the CDR3. Partial CDR3 DNA: TGCGCCAGCAGCTTGGAAGAGGGGGGACAGACCTTTATTTCCTATGGC. Protein product: CASSLEEGGQTFISYG. The whole CDR3 protein reads CASSLEEGGQTFISYGYTF.

Notes on this clone: The read comes to an end 3 residues before the CDR3 does, leaving the germline J gene to fill in the end. The chain recombines TRBV19 with TRBJ1-1; the D gene is possibly TRBD1 (5 bases). The CDR3 runs 16 residues. Germline lookup yields CDR1 LNHDA and CDR2 SQIVND (reference sequence). V was cut by 9 bases and J by 4 bases, with 24 bases left in between. The CDR3 bases that were read are TGTGCCAGCCTCGGAGAGGAAACGGTCGGGGGCACTGAA. Residues: CASLGEETVGGTE. The entire CDR3 is CASLGEETVGGTEAFF.